Detailed here is one T cell receptor beta chain. This sample was included in a study of blood T cell repertoires in COVID-19. Overall study: The United States, Italy and Spain provided the acute and convalescent COVID-19 samples.

As handled by the study authors: Amplified reference gene primers provided the basis for estimating nucleated cell counts. Using immunoSEQ multiplex PCR, the repertoire was profiled, and TCRdb retains in-frame clones only, with some absent. That table supplies the V and J calls and clone size; D and trimming were determined from the DNA. The table shows a few hundred thousand clones, with 80% to 90% occurring only once. Per the germline V gene, CDR1 is MNHEY and CDR2 is SVGAGI. The CDR3 length is 16 residues. V dropped 2 bases and J dropped 3; count of bases not matched to a gene: 4. Sequenced: peripheral blood. This receptor was obtained from an older woman with COVID-19, enrolled during active disease. This chain connects TRBV6-5 to TRBJ2-3; 11 bases agree with TRBD2. CDR3 nucleotide sequence: TGTGCCAGCAGTTACAATAGCGGGGGGGATACAGATACGCAGTATTTT. It specifies CASSYNSGGDTDTQYF.